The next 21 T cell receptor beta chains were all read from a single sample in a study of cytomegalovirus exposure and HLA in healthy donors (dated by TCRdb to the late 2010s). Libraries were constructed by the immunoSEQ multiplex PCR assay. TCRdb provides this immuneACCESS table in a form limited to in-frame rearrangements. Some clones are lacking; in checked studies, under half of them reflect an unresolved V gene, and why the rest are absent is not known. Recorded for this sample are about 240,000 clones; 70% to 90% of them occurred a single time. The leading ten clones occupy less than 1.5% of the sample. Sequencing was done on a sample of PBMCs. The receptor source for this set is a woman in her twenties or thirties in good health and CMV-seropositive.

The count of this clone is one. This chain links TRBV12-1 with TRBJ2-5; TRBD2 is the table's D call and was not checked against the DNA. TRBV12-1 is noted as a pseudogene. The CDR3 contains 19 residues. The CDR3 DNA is TGTGCCAGCAGCTTAAAAACCGAAACAACAGGGACTAACCAAGAGACCCAGTACTTC. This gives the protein CASSLKTETTGTNQETQYF.

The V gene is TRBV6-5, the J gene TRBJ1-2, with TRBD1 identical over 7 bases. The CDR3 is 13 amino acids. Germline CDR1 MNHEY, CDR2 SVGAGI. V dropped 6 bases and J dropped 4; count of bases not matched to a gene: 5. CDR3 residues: CASRNRDSYGYTF. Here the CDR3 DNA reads TGTGCCAGCAGGAACCGGGACAGCTATGGCTACACCTTC.

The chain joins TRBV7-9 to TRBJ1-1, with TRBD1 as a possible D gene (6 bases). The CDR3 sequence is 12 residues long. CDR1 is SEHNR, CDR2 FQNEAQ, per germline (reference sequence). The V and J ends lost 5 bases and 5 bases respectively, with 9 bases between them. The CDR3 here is CASSRGGTEAFF. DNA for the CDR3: TGTGCCAGCAGCCGAGGGGGTACTGAAGCTTTCTTT.

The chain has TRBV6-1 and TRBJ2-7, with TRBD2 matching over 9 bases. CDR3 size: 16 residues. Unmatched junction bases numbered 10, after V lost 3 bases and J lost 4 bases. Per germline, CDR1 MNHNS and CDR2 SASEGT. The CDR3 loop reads CASSDPRASGTYEQYF. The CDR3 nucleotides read TGTGCCAGCAGTGATCCTCGGGCTAGCGGGACTTACGAGCAGTACTTC.

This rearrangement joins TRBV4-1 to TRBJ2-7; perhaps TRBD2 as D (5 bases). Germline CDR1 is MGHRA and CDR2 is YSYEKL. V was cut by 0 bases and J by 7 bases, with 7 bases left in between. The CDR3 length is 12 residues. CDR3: CASSQETGEQYF. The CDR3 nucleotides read TGCGCCAGCAGCCAAGAAACGGGAGAGCAGTACTTC.

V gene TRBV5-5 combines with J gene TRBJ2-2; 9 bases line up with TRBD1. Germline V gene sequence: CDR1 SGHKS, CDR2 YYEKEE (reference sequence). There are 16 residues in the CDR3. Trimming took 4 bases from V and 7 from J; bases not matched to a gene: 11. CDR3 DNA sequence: TGTGCCAGCAGCCGGACCGGGACAGGGAGTGGCGGGGAGCTGTTTTTT. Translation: CASSRTGTGSGGELFF.

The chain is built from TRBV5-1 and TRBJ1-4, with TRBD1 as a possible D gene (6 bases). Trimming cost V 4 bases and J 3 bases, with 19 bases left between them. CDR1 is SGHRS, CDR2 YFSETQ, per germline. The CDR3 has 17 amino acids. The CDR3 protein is CASSLRGGRQANEKLFF. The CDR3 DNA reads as TGCGCCAGCAGCCTACGAGGGGGTCGGCAAGCTAATGAAAAACTGTTTTTT.

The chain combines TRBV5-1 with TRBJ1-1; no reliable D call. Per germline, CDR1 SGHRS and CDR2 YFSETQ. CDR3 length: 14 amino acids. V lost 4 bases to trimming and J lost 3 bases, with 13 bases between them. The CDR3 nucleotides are TGCGCCAGCAGCCCCGGAGGATCTTACACTGAAGCTTTCTTT. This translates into CASSPGGSYTEAFF.

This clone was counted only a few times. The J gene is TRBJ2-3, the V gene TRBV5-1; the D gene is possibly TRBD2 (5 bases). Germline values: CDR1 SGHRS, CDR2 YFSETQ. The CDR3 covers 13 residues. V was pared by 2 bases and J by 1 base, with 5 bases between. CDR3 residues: CASSFGGTDTQYF. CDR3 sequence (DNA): TGCGCCAGCAGCTTCGGGGGCACAGATACGCAGTATTTT.

The CDR3 DNA sequence: TGTGCCAGCAGTTACCCCCCGGGGGGGAATCAGCCCCAGCATTTT. It specifies CASSYPPGGNQPQHF. The rearrangement links TRBV6-6 to TRBJ1-5, with a weak D call TRBD1 (5 bases). From germline, CDR1 is MNHNY and CDR2 SVGAGI (reference sequence). V lost 2 bases to trimming and J lost 4 bases, with 12 bases between them. This CDR3 comprises 15 residues.

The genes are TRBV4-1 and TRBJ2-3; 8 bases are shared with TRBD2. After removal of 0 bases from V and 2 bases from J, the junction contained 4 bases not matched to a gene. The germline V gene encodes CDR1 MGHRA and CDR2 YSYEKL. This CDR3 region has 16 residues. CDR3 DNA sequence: TGCGCCAGCAGCCAAGATTTAGCGGGGTACACAGATACGCAGTATTTT. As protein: CASSQDLAGYTDTQYF.

CDR3 DNA: TGTGCCAGCAGTACCTCGGGGGGGTCCTACAATGAGCAGTTCTTC. Encoded protein: CASSTSGGSYNEQFF. J is TRBJ2-1 and V is TRBV2; the match to TRBD2 covers 8 bases. Germline CDR1 is SNHLY and CDR2 is FYNNEI. This CDR3 contains 15 residues. The ends lost 5 bases at V and 1 base at J; junction bases unmatched: 4.

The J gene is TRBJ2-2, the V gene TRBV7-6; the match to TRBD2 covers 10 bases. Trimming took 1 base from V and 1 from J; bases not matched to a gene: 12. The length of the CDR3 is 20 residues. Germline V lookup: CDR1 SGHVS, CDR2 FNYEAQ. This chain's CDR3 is CASSLVASGSGRRNTGELFF. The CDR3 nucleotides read TGTGCCAGCAGCTTAGTCGCTTCAGGTAGCGGGAGGAGGAACACCGGGGAGCTGTTTTTT.

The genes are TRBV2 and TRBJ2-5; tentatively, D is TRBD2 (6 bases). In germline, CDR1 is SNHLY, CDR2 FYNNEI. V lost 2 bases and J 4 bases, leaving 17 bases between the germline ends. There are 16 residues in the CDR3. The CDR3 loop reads CASSEWGEIYIETQYF. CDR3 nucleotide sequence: TGTGCCAGCAGTGAATGGGGGGAGATTTATATAGAGACCCAGTACTTC.

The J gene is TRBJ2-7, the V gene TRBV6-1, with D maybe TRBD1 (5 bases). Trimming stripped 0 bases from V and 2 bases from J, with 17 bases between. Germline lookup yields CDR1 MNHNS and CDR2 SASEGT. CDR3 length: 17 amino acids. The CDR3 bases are TGTGCCAGCAGTGAAGCGCATCTAAGGGGCCTGACCTACGAGCAGTACTTC. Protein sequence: CASSEAHLRGLTYEQYF.

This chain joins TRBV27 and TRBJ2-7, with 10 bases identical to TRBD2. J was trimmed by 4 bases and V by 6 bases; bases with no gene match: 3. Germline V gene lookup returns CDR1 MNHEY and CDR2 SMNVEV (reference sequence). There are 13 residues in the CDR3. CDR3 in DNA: TGTGCCAGCAGCCCAGCGGGAGGGTACGAGCAGTACTTC. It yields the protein CASSPAGGYEQYF.

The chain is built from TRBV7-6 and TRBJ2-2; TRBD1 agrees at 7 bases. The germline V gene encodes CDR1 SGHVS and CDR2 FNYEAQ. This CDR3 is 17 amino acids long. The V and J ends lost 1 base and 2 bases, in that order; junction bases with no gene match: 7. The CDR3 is CASSLVYRGLNTGELFF. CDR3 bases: TGTGCCAGCAGCTTAGTCTACAGGGGTCTTAACACCGGGGAGCTGTTTTTT. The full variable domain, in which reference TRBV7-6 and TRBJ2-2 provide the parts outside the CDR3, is GAGVSQSPRYKVTKRGQDVALRCDPISGHVSLYWYRQALGQGPEFLTYFNYEAQQDKSGLPNDRFSAERPEGSISTLTIQRTEQRDSAMYRCASSLVYRGLNTGELFFGEGSRLTVL.

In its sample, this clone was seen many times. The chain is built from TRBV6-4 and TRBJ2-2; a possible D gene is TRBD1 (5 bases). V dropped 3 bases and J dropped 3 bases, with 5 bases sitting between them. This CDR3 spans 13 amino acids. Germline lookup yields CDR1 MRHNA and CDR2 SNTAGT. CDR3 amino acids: CASSEQDTGELFF. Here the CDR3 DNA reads TGTGCCAGCAGTGAACAGGACACCGGGGAGCTGTTTTTT.

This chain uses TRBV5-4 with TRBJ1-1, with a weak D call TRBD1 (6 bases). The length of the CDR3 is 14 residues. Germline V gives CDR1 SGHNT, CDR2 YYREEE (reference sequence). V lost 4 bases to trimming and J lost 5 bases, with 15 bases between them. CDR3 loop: CASSAAVGGTEAFF. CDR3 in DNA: TGTGCCAGCAGCGCCGCGGTAGGGGGAACTGAAGCTTTCTTT.

The CDR3 region has the DNA TGCGCCAGCAGCTTGGGTGGACAGTCAAACTACGAGCAGTACTTC. Protein product: CASSLGGQSNYEQYF. The V and J genes are TRBV5-1 and TRBJ2-7, with a weak D call TRBD1 (6 bases). The V gene's germline CDR1 is SGHRS and CDR2 YFSETQ. The CDR3 extends over 15 amino acids. V was trimmed by 0 bases and J by 3 bases, leaving 13 bases between them. Drawing the rest from reference TRBV5-1 and TRBJ2-7, the complete variable domain is KAGVTQTPRYLIKTRGQQVTLSCSPISGHRSVSWYQQTPGQGLQFLFEYFSETQRNKGNFPGRFSGRQFSNSRSEMNVSTLELGDSALYLCASSLGGQSNYEQYFGPGTRLTVT.

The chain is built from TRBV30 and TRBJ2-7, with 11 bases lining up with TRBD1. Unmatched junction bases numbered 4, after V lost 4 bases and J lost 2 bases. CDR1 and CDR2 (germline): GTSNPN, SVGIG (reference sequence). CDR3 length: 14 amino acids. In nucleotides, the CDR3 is TGTGCCTGGACCGGGGACAGGGGGGCCTACGAGCAGTACTTC. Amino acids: CAWTGDRGAYEQYF.